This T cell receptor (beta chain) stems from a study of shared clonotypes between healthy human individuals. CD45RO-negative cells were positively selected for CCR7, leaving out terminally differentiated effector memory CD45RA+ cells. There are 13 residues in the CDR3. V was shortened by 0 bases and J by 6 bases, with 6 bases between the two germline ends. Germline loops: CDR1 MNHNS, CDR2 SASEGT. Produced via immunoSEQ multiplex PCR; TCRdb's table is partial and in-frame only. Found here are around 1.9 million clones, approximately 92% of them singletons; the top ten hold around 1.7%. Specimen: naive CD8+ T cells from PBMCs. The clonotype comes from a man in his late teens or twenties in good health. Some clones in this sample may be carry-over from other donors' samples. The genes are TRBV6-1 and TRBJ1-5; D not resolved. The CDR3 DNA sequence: TGTGCCAGCAGTGAAGCTGCGAGTCAGCCCCAGCATTTT. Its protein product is CASSEAASQPQHF.